This T cell receptor (beta chain) was captured in a study of regulatory T cells in long-lasting Graves disease. The overall study: Persistent Graves' disease required over 5 years of antithyroid drugs and positive TSH receptor antibodies. Study outcomes and limitations: The study found TRBV28, TRBJ1-2 and TRBJ2-5 favored in persistent disease. Limited samples may have lowered accuracy.

Trimming shortened V by 5 bases and J by 5 bases, and 18 bases separated the two germline ends. There are 15 residues in the CDR3. Germline values: CDR1 SGHTA, CDR2 FQGNSA. Time point: persistent/refractory GD, antithyroid drugs over 5 years with positive TRAb. Researchers made the TCR library from RNA that was extracted from PBMCs. Notes on this clonotype: Its antigen is not identified.

With iRepertoire HTBI primers and Arm-PCR of CDR3 regions, TCR beta libraries were built. TCRdb fed the multiplex PCR reads into MiXCR, producing one record per CDR3 protein. Of some 280,000 distinct CDR3 sequences listed, roughly a fifth are singletons. Sequences were derived from peripheral blood mononuclear cells (PBMCs), sampled when the disease was refractory, from a patient treated with antithyroid drugs. This TCR derives from a female donor with Graves disease. The chain employs TRBV7-2 and TRBJ2-5; D perhaps matches TRBD1 (6 bases). The CDR3 loop reads CASSQTTGNSETQYF. CDR3 bases: TGTGCCAGCAGCCAGACCACAGGGAATAGCGAGACCCAGTACTTC.